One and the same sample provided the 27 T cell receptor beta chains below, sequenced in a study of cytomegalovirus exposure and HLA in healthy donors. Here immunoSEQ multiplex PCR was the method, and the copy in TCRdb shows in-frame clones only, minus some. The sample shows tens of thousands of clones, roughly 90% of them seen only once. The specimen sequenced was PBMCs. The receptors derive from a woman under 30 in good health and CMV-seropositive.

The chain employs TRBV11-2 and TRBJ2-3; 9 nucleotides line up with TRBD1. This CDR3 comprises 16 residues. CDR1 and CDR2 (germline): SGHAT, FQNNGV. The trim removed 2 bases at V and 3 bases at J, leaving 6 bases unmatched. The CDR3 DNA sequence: TGTGCCAGCAGCTTATTACAGGGGGCGTTGACAGATACGCAGTATTTT. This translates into CASSLLQGALTDTQYF.

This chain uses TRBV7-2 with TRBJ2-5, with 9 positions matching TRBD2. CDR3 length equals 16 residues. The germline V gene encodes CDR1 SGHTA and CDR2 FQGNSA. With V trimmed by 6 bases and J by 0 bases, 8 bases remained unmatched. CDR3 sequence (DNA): TGTGCCAGCAGGAAGACTAGCGGAAGGTACCAAGAGACCCAGTACTTC. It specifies CASRKTSGRYQETQYF.

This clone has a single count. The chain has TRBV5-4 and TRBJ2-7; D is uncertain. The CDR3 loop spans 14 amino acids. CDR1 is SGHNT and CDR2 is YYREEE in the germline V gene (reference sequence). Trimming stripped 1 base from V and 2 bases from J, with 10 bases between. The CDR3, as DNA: TGTGCCAGCAGCTTGAATGCGCTTCCCTACGAGCAGTACTTC. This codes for CASSLNALPYEQYF.

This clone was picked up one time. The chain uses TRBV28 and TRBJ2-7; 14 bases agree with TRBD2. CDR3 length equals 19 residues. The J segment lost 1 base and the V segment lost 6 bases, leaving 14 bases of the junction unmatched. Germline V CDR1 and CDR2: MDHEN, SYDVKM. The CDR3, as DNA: TGTGCCAGCAGCCCGACCCAGACTAGCGGGAGGGCCTTGTCCTACGAGCAGTACTTC. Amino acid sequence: CASSPTQTSGRALSYEQYF.

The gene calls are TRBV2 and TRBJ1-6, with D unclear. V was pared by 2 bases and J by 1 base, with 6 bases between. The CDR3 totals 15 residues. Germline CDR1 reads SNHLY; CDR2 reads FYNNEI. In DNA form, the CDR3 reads TGTGCCAGCAGTGAAACTAGATCCTATAATTCACCCCTCCACTTT. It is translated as CASSETRSYNSPLHF.

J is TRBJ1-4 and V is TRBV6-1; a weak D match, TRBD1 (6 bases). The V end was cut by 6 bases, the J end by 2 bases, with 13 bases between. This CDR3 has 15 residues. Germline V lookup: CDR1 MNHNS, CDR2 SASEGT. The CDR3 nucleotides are TGTGCCAGCAGGATAACAGGGAGTACTAATGAAAAACTGTTTTTT. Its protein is CASRITGSTNEKLFF.

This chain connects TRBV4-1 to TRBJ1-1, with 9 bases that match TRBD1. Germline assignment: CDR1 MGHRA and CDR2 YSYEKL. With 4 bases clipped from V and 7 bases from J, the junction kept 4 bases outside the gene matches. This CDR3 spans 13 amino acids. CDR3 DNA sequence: TGCGCCAGCAGCCGTACAGGGGGCATTGAAGCTTTCTTT. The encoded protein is CASSRTGGIEAFF.

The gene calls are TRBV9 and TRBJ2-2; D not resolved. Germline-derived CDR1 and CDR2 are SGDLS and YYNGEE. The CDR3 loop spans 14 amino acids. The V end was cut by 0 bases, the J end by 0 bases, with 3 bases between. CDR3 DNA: TGTGCCAGCAGCGTAGTAGCGAACACCGGGGAGCTGTTTTTT. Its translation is CASSVVANTGELFF.

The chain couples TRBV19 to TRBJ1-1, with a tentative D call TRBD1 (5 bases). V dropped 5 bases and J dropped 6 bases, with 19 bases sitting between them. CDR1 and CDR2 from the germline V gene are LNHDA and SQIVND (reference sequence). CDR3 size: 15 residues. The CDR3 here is CASSDAGRGWAEAFF. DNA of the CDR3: TGTGCCAGTAGTGATGCCGGGAGGGGATGGGCTGAAGCTTTCTTT.

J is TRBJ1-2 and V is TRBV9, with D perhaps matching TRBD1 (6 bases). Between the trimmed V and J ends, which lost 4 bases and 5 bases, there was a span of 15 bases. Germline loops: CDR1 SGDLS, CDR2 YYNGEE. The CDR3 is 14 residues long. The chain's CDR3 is CASSQSGTRYGYTF. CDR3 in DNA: TGTGCCAGCAGCCAATCCGGGACAAGATATGGCTACACCTTC.

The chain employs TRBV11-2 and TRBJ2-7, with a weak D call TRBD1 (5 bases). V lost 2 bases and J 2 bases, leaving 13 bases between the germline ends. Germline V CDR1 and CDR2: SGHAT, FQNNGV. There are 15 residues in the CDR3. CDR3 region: CASSLKAVGPYEQYF. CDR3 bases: TGTGCCAGCAGCTTAAAGGCTGTGGGGCCCTACGAGCAGTACTTC.

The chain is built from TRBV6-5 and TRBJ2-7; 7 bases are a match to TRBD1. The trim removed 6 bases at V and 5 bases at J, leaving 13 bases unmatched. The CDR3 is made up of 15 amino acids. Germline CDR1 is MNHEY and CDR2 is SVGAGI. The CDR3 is CASSRSPTGRDEQYF. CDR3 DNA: TGTGCCAGCAGCCGCTCCCCGACAGGGCGGGACGAGCAGTACTTC.

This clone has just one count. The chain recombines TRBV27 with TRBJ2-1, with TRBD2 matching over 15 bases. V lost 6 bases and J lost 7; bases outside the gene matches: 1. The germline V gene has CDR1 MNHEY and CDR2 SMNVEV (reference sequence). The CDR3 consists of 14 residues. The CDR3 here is CASRGLAGGNEQFF. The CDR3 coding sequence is TGTGCCAGCAGGGGACTAGCGGGGGGTAATGAGCAGTTCTTC.

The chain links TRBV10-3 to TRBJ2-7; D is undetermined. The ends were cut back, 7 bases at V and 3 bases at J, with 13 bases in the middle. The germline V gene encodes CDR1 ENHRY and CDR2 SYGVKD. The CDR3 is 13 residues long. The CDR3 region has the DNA TGTGCCATCAATGATACCCCGGGCTACGAGCAGTACTTC. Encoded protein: CAINDTPGYEQYF.

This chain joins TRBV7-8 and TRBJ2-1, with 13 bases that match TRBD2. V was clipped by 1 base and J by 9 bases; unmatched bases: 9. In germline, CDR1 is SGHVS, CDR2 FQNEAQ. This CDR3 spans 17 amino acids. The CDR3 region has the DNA TGTGCCAGCAGCTTAGGTGGGACTAGCGGGGTTCGGGGTGAGCAGTTCTTC. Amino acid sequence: CASSLGGTSGVRGEQFF.

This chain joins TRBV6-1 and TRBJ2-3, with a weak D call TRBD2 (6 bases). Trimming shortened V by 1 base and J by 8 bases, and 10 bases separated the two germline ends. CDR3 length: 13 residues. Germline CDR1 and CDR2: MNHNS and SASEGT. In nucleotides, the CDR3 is TGTGCCAGCAGTGAAGAATCACTAGCTACGCAGTATTTT. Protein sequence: CASSEESLATQYF.

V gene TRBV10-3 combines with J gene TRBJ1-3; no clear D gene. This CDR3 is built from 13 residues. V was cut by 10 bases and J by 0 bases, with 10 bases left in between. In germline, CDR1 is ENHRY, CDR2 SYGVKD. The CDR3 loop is CASTDFSGNTIYF. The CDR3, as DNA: TGTGCCAGCACGGACTTCTCTGGAAACACCATATATTTT.

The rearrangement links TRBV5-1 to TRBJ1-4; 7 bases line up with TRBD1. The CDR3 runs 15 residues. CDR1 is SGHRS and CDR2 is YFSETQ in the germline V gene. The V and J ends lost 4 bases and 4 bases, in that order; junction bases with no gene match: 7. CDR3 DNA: TGCGCCAGCAGCCTCGACAGGGAATTTAATGAAAAACTGTTTTTT. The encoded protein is CASSLDREFNEKLFF.

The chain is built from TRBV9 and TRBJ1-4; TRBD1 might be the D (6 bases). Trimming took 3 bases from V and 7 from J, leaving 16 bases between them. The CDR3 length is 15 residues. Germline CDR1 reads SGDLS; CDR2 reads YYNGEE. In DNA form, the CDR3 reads TGTGCCAGCAGCGGGGGTCAGGGGAGGGTTGAAAAACTGTTTTTT. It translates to CASSGGQGRVEKLFF.

The CDR3 spells CASSVTEDNSPLHF. Written as DNA, the CDR3 is TGTGCCAGCAGTGTGACAGAGGATAATTCACCCCTCCACTTT. The V call is TRBV6-5, the J call TRBJ1-6, with D tentatively TRBD1 (5 bases). Trimming removed 5 bases from V and 5 bases from J, with 10 bases in between. CDR1 MNHEY and CDR2 SVGAGI come from the germline V gene. CDR3 length: 14 residues.

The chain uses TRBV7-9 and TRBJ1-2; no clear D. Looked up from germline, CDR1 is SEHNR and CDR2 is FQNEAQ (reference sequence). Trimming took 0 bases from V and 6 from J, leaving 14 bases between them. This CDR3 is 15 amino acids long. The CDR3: CASSLASLGLDGYTF. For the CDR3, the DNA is TGTGCCAGCAGCTTAGCGTCACTAGGCCTCGATGGCTACACCTTC.

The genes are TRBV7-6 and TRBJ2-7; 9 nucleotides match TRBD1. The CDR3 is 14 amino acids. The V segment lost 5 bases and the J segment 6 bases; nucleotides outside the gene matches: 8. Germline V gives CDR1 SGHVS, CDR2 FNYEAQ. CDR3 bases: TGTGCCAGCAGCCCCGGGACAGGGCTTTTCGAGCAGTACTTC. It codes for CASSPGTGLFEQYF. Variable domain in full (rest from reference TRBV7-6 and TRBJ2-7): GAGVSQSPRYKVTKRGQDVALRCDPISGHVSLYWYRQALGQGPEFLTYFNYEAQQDKSGLPNDRFSAERPEGSISTLTIQRTEQRDSAMYRCASSPGTGLFEQYFGPGTRLTVT.

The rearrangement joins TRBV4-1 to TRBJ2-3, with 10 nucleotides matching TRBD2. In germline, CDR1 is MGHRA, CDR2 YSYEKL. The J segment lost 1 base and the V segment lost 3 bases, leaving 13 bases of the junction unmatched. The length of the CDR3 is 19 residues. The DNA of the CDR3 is TGCGCCAGCAGCCACCCGCTAGCGGGGGTACTTCGAGGCACAGATACGCAGTATTTT. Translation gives CASSHPLAGVLRGTDTQYF.

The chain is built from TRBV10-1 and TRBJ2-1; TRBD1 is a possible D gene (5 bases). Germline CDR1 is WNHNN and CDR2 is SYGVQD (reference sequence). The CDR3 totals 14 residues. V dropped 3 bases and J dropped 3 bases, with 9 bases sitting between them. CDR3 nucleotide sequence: TGCGCCAGCAGTGATTACCAGGGCTACAATGAGCAGTTCTTC. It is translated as CASSDYQGYNEQFF.

CDR3 sequence (DNA): TGTGCCTGGAGTACGGGGTTGGGGACAGATACGCAGTATTTT. Protein sequence: CAWSTGLGTDTQYF. This chain uses TRBV30 with TRBJ2-3; possibly TRBD2 for D (5 bases). CDR1 GTSNPN and CDR2 SVGIG come from the germline V gene (reference sequence). The V and J ends lost 2 bases and 3 bases respectively, with 12 bases between them. The CDR3 consists of 14 residues.

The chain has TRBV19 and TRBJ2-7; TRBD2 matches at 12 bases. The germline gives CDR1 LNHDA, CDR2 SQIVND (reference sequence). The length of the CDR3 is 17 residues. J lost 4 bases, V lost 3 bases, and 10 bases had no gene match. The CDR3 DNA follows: TGTGCCAGTAGTATCACCCCCACTAGCGGGGGGCTGTACGAGCAGTACTTC. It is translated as CASSITPTSGGLYEQYF.

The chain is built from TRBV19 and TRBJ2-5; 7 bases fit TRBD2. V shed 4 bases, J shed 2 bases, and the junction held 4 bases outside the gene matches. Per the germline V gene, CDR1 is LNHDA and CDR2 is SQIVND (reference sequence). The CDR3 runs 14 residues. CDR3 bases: TGTGCCAGTAGTAAGGGACTATTTCAAGAGACCCAGTACTTC. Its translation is CASSKGLFQETQYF.